The 29 T cell receptor beta chains below come from one sample, sequenced in a study of T cells of healthy individuals. TCRdb reprocessed the 5' RACE reads with MiXCR, giving one entry per CDR3 protein. Among about 53,000 distinct CDR3 sequences, 14% to 15% were seen once, and the ten largest hold 15% to 20%. The source of these receptors is a human donor in good health.

This rearrangement joins TRBV7-6 to TRBJ2-3; a weak D match, TRBD2 (5 bases). This CDR3 region has 16 residues. The germline gives CDR1 SGHVS, CDR2 FNYEAQ. Trimming left V 5 bases short and J 4 bases short, with 19 bases between. DNA for the CDR3: TGTGCCAGCAGCCCCATCCGGGCTAGCAGATCAGATACGCAGTATTTT. Translation gives CASSPIRASRSDTQYF.

This clonotype was counted between two and nine times. The chain joins TRBV24-1 to TRBJ2-3, with 7 positions matching TRBD2. This CDR3 region has 15 residues. The germline V gene encodes CDR1 KGHDR and CDR2 SFDVKD. With V trimmed by 4 bases and J by 10 bases, 13 bases remained unmatched. CDR3 region: CATSDSGTTIHSQYF. For the CDR3, the DNA is TGTGCCACCAGTGACTCCGGGACTACAATTCATTCGCAGTATTTT.

This clonotype was observed a single time. The chain links TRBV7-6 to TRBJ2-1; TRBD1 aligns across 7 bases. Germline loops: CDR1 SGHVS, CDR2 FNYEAQ. The CDR3 is made up of 15 amino acids. The V gene end was trimmed by 5 bases and the J gene end by 2 bases; junction bases not matched to a gene: 6. Here the CDR3 DNA reads TGTGCCAGCAGCCAAGAACAGGGGACCTACAATGAGCAGTTCTTC. Protein product: CASSQEQGTYNEQFF.

The CDR3 protein is CATSRDRGGYEQYF. In nucleotides, the CDR3 is TGTGCCACCAGCAGAGACAGGGGGGGCTACGAGCAGTACTTC. The chain couples TRBV15 to TRBJ2-7; D is possibly TRBD1 or TRBD2 (7 bases each). CDR3 length equals 14 residues. V shed 0 bases and J shed 3 bases, with 9 bases lying between them. CDR1 and CDR2 (germline): LNHNV, YYDKDF (reference sequence).

This clonotype came up many times. The chain combines TRBV9 with TRBJ1-4; D unresolved. Germline values: CDR1 SGDLS, CDR2 YYNGEE. The V end was cut by 4 bases, the J end by 7 bases, with 17 bases between. The CDR3 has 15 amino acids. The CDR3 loop is CASSPRAGPSEKLFF. CDR3 coding DNA: TGTGCCAGCAGCCCGAGAGCCGGGCCTAGTGAAAAACTGTTTTTT.

This clonotype has just a few counts. J is TRBJ1-2 and V is TRBV19; D not resolved. Deletions cut 4 bases from V and 6 bases from J, with 9 bases between. This CDR3 has 12 amino acids. The germline gives CDR1 LNHDA, CDR2 SQIVND (reference sequence). CDR3 nucleotides: TGTGCCAGTAGTAACCGCTGGGATGGCTACACCTTC. Translation gives CASSNRWDGYTF.

In its sample, this clonotype was seen a few times. CDR3 sequence (DNA): TGTGCCACCAGTGATTCCGGGACAGGGGGACGCTATGGCTACACCTTC. This sequence encodes CATSDSGTGGRYGYTF. This sequence joins TRBV24-1 and TRBJ1-2; 11 positions agree with TRBD1. There are 16 residues in the CDR3. Germline trimming cut 2 bases from V and 4 bases from J; bases unmatched to any gene: 5. Looked up from germline, CDR1 is KGHDR and CDR2 is SFDVKD.

The table lists this clonotype with a few counts. The chain employs TRBV9 and TRBJ2-3; 7 bases fit TRBD2. CDR3 length: 16 amino acids. V was clipped by 3 bases and J by 2 bases; unmatched bases: 9. Germline values: CDR1 SGDLS, CDR2 YYNGEE. The CDR3 DNA follows: TGTGCCAGCAGCGCAGCGGGGATCCCCCACACAGATACGCAGTATTTT. Its translation is CASSAAGIPHTDTQYF.

This chain uses TRBV20-1 with TRBJ2-3, with TRBD2 matching 13 bases. V lost 7 bases, J lost 9 bases, and 7 bases stayed unmatched. The germline V gene encodes CDR1 DFQATT and CDR2 SNEGSKA (reference sequence). This CDR3 spans 13 amino acids. Here the CDR3 DNA reads TGCAGTGGAGGACTAGCGGGAGTGGGAACGCAGTATTTT. This sequence encodes CSGGLAGVGTQYF.

In its sample, this clonotype was seen a few times. V gene TRBV2 combines with J gene TRBJ1-1; 11 nucleotides align to TRBD1. The CDR3 contains 13 residues. With 6 bases clipped from V and 5 bases from J, the junction kept 2 bases outside the gene matches. CDR1 is SNHLY and CDR2 is FYNNEI in the germline V gene. DNA of the CDR3: TGTGCCAGCAGACGGGACAGGGGGACTGAAGCTTTCTTT. It translates to CASRRDRGTEAFF.

The rearrangement uses TRBV7-2 and TRBJ2-7; D ambiguous. The CDR3 sequence is 12 residues long. CDR1 SGHTA and CDR2 FQGNSA come from the germline V gene. V was trimmed by 5 bases and J by 1 base, leaving 6 bases between them. CDR3 bases: TGTGCCAGCAGCGGCAGTTCCTACGAGCAGTACTTC. Translating gives CASSGSSYEQYF.

This clonotype was found a few times. The rearrangement uses TRBV12-3 or TRBV12-4 and TRBJ2-1; D perhaps matches TRBD2 (5 bases). The V and J ends lost 6 bases and 3 bases respectively, with 18 bases between them. The CDR3 spans 16 residues. DNA for the CDR3: TGTGCCAGCAGGAAGGATTTTGAGGGCGGCTACAATGAGCAGTTCTTC. Its translation is CASRKDFEGGYNEQFF.

The rearrangement links TRBV13 to TRBJ2-3; unclear D gene. CDR3 size: 14 residues. V was pared by 4 bases and J by 2 bases, with 10 bases between. CDR1 is PRHDT and CDR2 is FYEKMQ in the germline V gene (reference sequence). The CDR3 DNA is TGTGCCAGCAGCTCTTCGACCATCACAGATACGCAGTATTTT. Protein product: CASSSSTITDTQYF.

This clonotype was detected ten times or more. The rearrangement links TRBV13 to TRBJ2-2, with D maybe TRBD2 (6 bases). Trimming removed 4 bases at V and 1 base at J, with 13 bases between. Germline V gene data show CDR1 as PRHDT and CDR2 as FYEKMQ (reference sequence). The CDR3 sequence is 16 residues long. The CDR3 reads CASSSLADMNTGELFF. CDR3 nucleotide sequence: TGTGCCAGCAGCTCATTAGCGGATATGAACACCGGGGAGCTGTTTTTT.

This clonotype is termed medium-sized. The chain employs TRBV7-2 and TRBJ2-3; TRBD2 might be the D (6 bases). Germline V gives CDR1 SGHTA, CDR2 FQGNSA. V gave up 6 bases and J gave up 6 bases, with 7 bases separating them. The CDR3 spans 11 residues. The CDR3 loop reads CASSGGDTQYF. The CDR3 region has the DNA TGTGCCAGCAGTGGGGGGGATACGCAGTATTTT.

This clonotype has ten or more counts. The V and J genes are TRBV6-5 and TRBJ2-5; either TRBD1 or TRBD2 may supply D (6 bases each). Germline V gene lookup returns CDR1 MNHEY and CDR2 SVGAGI. This CDR3 is built from 18 residues. V was pared by 0 bases and J by 5 bases, with 22 bases between. The CDR3 DNA sequence: TGTGCCAGCAGTTACTCGGTAGGGGGAGGCCTCCTTTTCGAGACCCAGTACTTC. This encodes CASSYSVGGGLLFETQYF.

Ten or more counts support this clonotype. This chain links TRBV6-5 with TRBJ2-2; 9 bases are a match to TRBD2. The V segment lost 2 bases and the J segment 5 bases; nucleotides outside the gene matches: 3. The CDR3 sequence is 15 residues long. Germline V gene lookup returns CDR1 MNHEY and CDR2 SVGAGI. The CDR3 nucleotides are TGTGCCAGCAGTTACAGCGGGAGGCCTACCGGGGAGCTGTTTTTT. Protein sequence: CASSYSGRPTGELFF.

The chain recombines TRBV12-3 or TRBV12-4 with TRBJ2-7; D is uncertain. CDR3 length: 13 amino acids. The V end lost 5 bases, the J end lost 3 bases, and 11 bases lay between the germline ends. The CDR3 region has the DNA TGTGCCAGCAGTCCCGGCCGGGTCTACGAGCAGTACTTC. Protein: CASSPGRVYEQYF.

The chain couples TRBV5-8 to TRBJ2-7; D possibly corresponds to TRBD2 (5 bases). The V and J ends lost 4 bases and 3 bases respectively, with 11 bases between them. Per the germline V gene, CDR1 is SGHTS and CDR2 is YDEGEE. The CDR3 loop spans 13 amino acids. The CDR3 protein is CASSTIDYYEQYF. The CDR3 nucleotides read TGTGCCAGCAGCACCATCGACTACTACGAGCAGTACTTC.

The CDR3 region has the DNA TGTGCCACCAGTGATTTCCGACGACAGGGGGTCGACAATGAGCAGTTCTTC. Protein product: CATSDFRRQGVDNEQFF. The V call is TRBV24-1, the J call TRBJ2-1; 9 positions agree with TRBD1. V trimming: 1 base; J trimming: 5 bases; junction bases outside the gene matches: 8. Germline loops: CDR1 KGHDR, CDR2 SFDVKD. This CDR3 comprises 17 residues.

This clonotype was counted at least ten times. This chain links TRBV12-3 or TRBV12-4 with TRBJ1-1; 9 nucleotides match TRBD1. V was pared by 10 bases and J by 11 bases, with 23 bases of the junction left unmatched. The CDR3 totals 16 residues. The CDR3 nucleotides read TGTGCCACCTACACCGGGACAGGGTGGTCCGTCGCGCAGGCTTTCTTT. Amino acids: CATYTGTGWSVAQAFF.

This clonotype was detected ten times or more. The rearrangement joins TRBV6-2 or TRBV6-3 to TRBJ1-1, with D maybe TRBD1 (6 bases). CDR1 and CDR2 (germline): MNHEY, SVGEGT. The CDR3 has 18 residues. V was trimmed by 0 bases and J by 0 bases, leaving 17 bases between them. The CDR3 region has the DNA TGTGCCAGCAGTTACTCGAGCACAGGGCCCTCCATGAACACTGAAGCTTTCTTT. It translates to CASSYSSTGPSMNTEAFF.

This clonotype was seen many times. DNA of the CDR3: TGCGCCAGCAGCTTCGAGGGGATGAACACTGAAGCTTTCTTT. Its translation is CASSFEGMNTEAFF. The J gene is TRBJ1-1, the V gene TRBV5-1, with TRBD1 as a possible D gene (5 bases). Trimming left V 2 bases short and J 0 bases short, with 8 bases between. This CDR3 contains 14 residues. The germline V gene has CDR1 SGHRS and CDR2 YFSETQ.

Ten or more counts support this clonotype. The V call is TRBV6-4, the J call TRBJ1-5; tentative D call: TRBD1 (5 bases). Germline lookup yields CDR1 MRHNA and CDR2 SNTAGT. V was pared by 4 bases and J by 1 base, with 5 bases between. This CDR3 region has 13 residues. The CDR3 sequence: CASSGQSNQPQHF. The CDR3 bases are TGTGCCAGCAGTGGACAGAGCAATCAGCCCCAGCATTTT.

This clonotype was seen many times. The rearrangement links TRBV29-1 to TRBJ1-1; D is ambiguous. Germline-derived CDR1 and CDR2 are SQVTM and ANQGSEA. There are 13 residues in the CDR3. The V end lost 6 bases, the J end lost 5 bases, and 16 bases lay between the germline ends. DNA for the CDR3: TGCAGCGTAAATGAAGGAGGGAGGACTGAAGCTTTCTTT. Its translation: CSVNEGGRTEAFF.

The V and J genes are TRBV24-1 and TRBJ2-1; tentative D call: TRBD1 (6 bases). V shed 4 bases and J shed 0 bases, with 12 bases lying between them. Germline V CDR1 and CDR2: KGHDR, SFDVKD. The length of the CDR3 is 16 residues. CDR3 nucleotides: TGTGCCACCAGTGAACCAGGGGTTAGCTCCTACAATGAGCAGTTCTTC. Residues: CATSEPGVSSYNEQFF.

DNA for the CDR3: TGTGCCAGCAGCTTAGCCTCGGGACGGACTACAAACTATGGCTACACCTTC. Translated: CASSLASGRTTNYGYTF. V gene TRBV7-8 combines with J gene TRBJ1-2; a possible D gene is TRBD1 (5 bases). This CDR3 has 17 amino acids. Germline CDR1 and CDR2: SGHVS and FQNEAQ. Trimming pared 0 bases from V and 2 bases from J, leaving 16 bases between.

The table lists this clonotype with many counts. The V call is TRBV15, the J call TRBJ2-6; D is unresolved. CDR1 and CDR2 from the germline V gene are LNHNV and YYDKDF (reference sequence). Between the trimmed V and J ends, which lost 0 bases and 12 bases, there was a span of 30 bases. This CDR3 has 20 residues. CDR3 residues: CATSRDWGSIPLWLSGVLTF. CDR3 bases: TGTGCCACCAGCAGAGATTGGGGAAGTATACCTCTCTGGTTATCCGGCGTCCTGACTTTC.

This clonotype was observed at least ten times. The V gene is TRBV7-2, the J gene TRBJ2-7; D is uncertain. Germline values: CDR1 SGHTA, CDR2 FQGNSA. The CDR3 covers 14 residues. Trimming stripped 5 bases from V and 3 bases from J, with 14 bases between. CDR3 loop: CASSPYTASYEQYF. In nucleotides, the CDR3 is TGTGCCAGCAGCCCCTACACGGCTAGCTACGAGCAGTACTTC.